This passage covers 10 T cell receptor beta chains from one sample sequenced in a study of blood T cells in healthy people across ages. PCR was performed a second time for 7 to 11 cycles using a sample-barcoded 5' primer and a J-beta primer mix. TCRdb re-derived calls from the 5' RACE reads in MiXCR, one entry per CDR3 protein. The profile shows 650,000 or so distinct CDR3 sequences, roughly half of them singletons. Specimen: blood. These receptors were taken from a woman older than 75 in good health.

The genes are TRBV18 and TRBJ2-1; TRBD1 aligns across 9 bases. CDR1 is KGHSH and CDR2 is LQKENI in the germline V gene. With V trimmed by 3 bases and J by 4 bases, 7 bases remained unmatched. This CDR3 contains 16 residues. The CDR3 region is CASSPLRDRVYNEQFF. The CDR3 DNA is TGTGCCAGCTCACCCCTACGGGACAGGGTTTACAATGAGCAGTTCTTC.

The V and J genes are TRBV20-1 and TRBJ2-5; the D gene is possibly TRBD2 (6 bases). Germline V lookup: CDR1 DFQATT, CDR2 SNEGSKA (reference sequence). The CDR3 loop spans 12 amino acids. Trimming left V 3 bases short and J 11 bases short, with 16 bases between. The CDR3 here is CSAREAGNEQYF. In DNA form, the CDR3 reads TGCAGTGCTAGGGAAGCGGGCAATGAGCAGTACTTC.

Concerning this clonotype: Compared with germline, one end of the junction differs, possibly owing to a read error. V usage is TRBV18 and J usage is TRBJ1-6, with 9 bases aligning to TRBD1. Germline V gives CDR1 KGHSH, CDR2 LQKENI. The CDR3 is 13 amino acids. The CDR3 reads CASAPGQGNPLHF. CDR3 coding DNA: TGTGCCAGCGCACCGGGACAGGGTAACCCCCTCCACTTT.

The chain combines TRBV18 with TRBJ1-1; 7 nucleotides match TRBD1. V was pared by 4 bases and J by 8 bases, with 7 bases of the junction left unmatched. CDR3 size: 13 residues. From germline, CDR1 is KGHSH and CDR2 LQKENI. The CDR3 sequence: CASSREVQGEAFF. The CDR3 bases are TGTGCCAGCTCACGGGAGGTACAGGGGGAAGCTTTCTTT.

The gene calls are TRBV10-3 and TRBJ2-5; 8 bases align to TRBD1. Germline CDR1 is ENHRY and CDR2 is SYGVKD. This CDR3 spans 10 amino acids. Trimming at V came to 11 bases and at J to 11 bases, leaving 7 bases not matched to a gene. The CDR3 DNA reads TGTGCCTACGGACAGGGAGAGCAGTACTTC. It yields the protein CAYGQGEQYF.

This chain connects TRBV20-1 to TRBJ2-3, with 7 bases identical to TRBD1. The junction had 8 bases not matched to a gene; V was cut back by 5 bases and J by 9 bases. The CDR3 runs to 12 residues. From germline, CDR1 is DFQATT and CDR2 SNEGSKA (reference sequence). CDR3 residues: CSAEPKQGTQYF. The DNA of the CDR3 is TGCAGTGCTGAACCAAAACAGGGGACGCAGTATTTT.

J is TRBJ1-2 and V is TRBV2; 7 bases agree with TRBD1. The CDR3 is made up of 15 amino acids. Germline V lookup: CDR1 SNHLY, CDR2 FYNNEI. J lost 4 bases, V lost 0 bases, and 5 bases had no gene match. The DNA for the CDR3 is TGTGCCAGCAGTGAAGCGCGCGCAGGGGGCTATGGCTACACCTTC. Translating it yields CASSEARAGGYGYTF. The full variable domain, in which reference TRBV2 and TRBJ1-2 provide the parts outside the CDR3, is EPEVTQTPSHQVTQMGQEVILRCVPISNHLYFYWYRQILGQKVEFLVSFYNNEISEKSEIFDDQFSVERPDGSNFTLKIRSTKLEDSAMYFCASSEARAGGYGYTFGSGTRLTVV.

This clonotype has just a few counts. V is TRBV29-1 and J is TRBJ2-2, with D possibly matching TRBD1 (6 bases). The length of the CDR3 is 12 residues. Germline loops: CDR1 SQVTM, CDR2 ANQGSEA. Trimming removed 7 bases from V and 5 bases from J, with 11 bases in between. The CDR3 nucleotides read TGCAGCGGCGGACAGATGACCGGGGAGCTGTTTTTT. This sequence encodes CSGGQMTGELFF.

As to this clonotype: This could be a read error, since a much larger clone is one nucleotide away. The J gene is TRBJ1-1, the V gene TRBV6-4; D call uncertain. Per germline, CDR1 MRHNA and CDR2 SNTAGT. The CDR3 has 14 amino acids. V gave up 2 bases and J gave up 1 base, with 8 bases separating them. This CDR3 is CASSDANRNTEAFF. The CDR3 nucleotides are TGTGCCAGCAGTGACGCGAATAGGAACACTGAAGCTTTCTTT.

V usage is TRBV27 and J usage is TRBJ2-3; perhaps TRBD2 as D (5 bases). The CDR3 is made up of 15 amino acids. Germline V gene sequence: CDR1 MNHEY, CDR2 SMNVEV (reference sequence). V lost 9 bases and J 2 bases, leaving 18 bases between the germline ends. CDR3 sequence reads: CARNKPGLFTDTQYF. The CDR3 region has the DNA TGTGCCAGAAACAAACCCGGACTCTTCACAGATACGCAGTATTTT.